The next 29 T cell receptor beta chains were all read from a single sample in a study of cytomegalovirus exposure and HLA in healthy donors. Both 60 Vbeta primers and 13 Jbeta primers went into the PCR. Repertoires were generated with immunoSEQ multiplex PCR, while TCRdb's copy carries only in-frame clones and drops some. Of 24,000 or so clones in the sample, approximately 79% were seen once. The sample comprised PBMCs. The receptors here all came from a male donor in good health and CMV-seronegative.

The chain employs TRBV19 and TRBJ1-2; 9 nucleotides match TRBD1. In germline, CDR1 is LNHDA, CDR2 SQIVND (reference sequence). The CDR3 has 14 amino acids. With V trimmed by 5 bases and J by 4 bases, 5 bases remained unmatched. The CDR3 DNA sequence: TGTGCCAGTAGTGCGGACAGGGGCACCTATGGCTACACCTTC. This translates into CASSADRGTYGYTF. Full variable domain (outside the CDR3, taken from reference TRBV19 and TRBJ1-2): DGGITQSPKYLFRKEGQNVTLSCEQNLNHDAMYWYRQDPGQGLRLIYYSQIVNDFQKGDIAEGYSVSREKKESFPLTVTSAQKNPTAFYLCASSADRGTYGYTFGSGTRLTVV.

V is TRBV7-9 and J is TRBJ1-3, with 9 bases lining up with TRBD1. The CDR3 covers 12 residues. CDR1 SEHNR and CDR2 FQNEAQ come from the germline V gene (reference sequence). The V gene end was trimmed by 10 bases and the J gene end by 7 bases; junction bases not matched to a gene: 5. The CDR3 bases are TGTGCCATAGGACAGGGGTTGAACACCATATATTTT. It yields the protein CAIGQGLNTIYF.

V and J are TRBV27 and TRBJ2-7, with TRBD2 as a possible D gene (5 bases). Trimming left V 3 bases short and J 6 bases short, with 12 bases between. Germline V gene lookup returns CDR1 MNHEY and CDR2 SMNVEV (reference sequence). There are 13 residues in the CDR3. The CDR3 here is CASSFGPGGEQYF. The CDR3 DNA sequence: TGTGCCAGCAGTTTCGGACCTGGAGGCGAGCAGTACTTC.

In nucleotides, the CDR3 is TGTGCCAGCAGATTAGGACAGGGCGACTATGGCTACACCTTC. This translates into CASRLGQGDYGYTF. This chain uses TRBV6-6 with TRBJ1-2; the match to TRBD1 covers 8 bases. The CDR3 has 14 residues. The germline gives CDR1 MNHNY, CDR2 SVGAGI (reference sequence). V lost 6 bases to trimming and J lost 3 bases; unmatched junction nucleotides: 6.

This clone is a singleton in its sample. The chain combines TRBV28 with TRBJ2-5; the D gene could be TRBD1 or TRBD2 (5 bases each). The J call may be mistaken, given a closer DNA end match to TRBJ2-7. The CDR3 sequence is 14 residues long. From germline, CDR1 is MDHEN and CDR2 SYDVKM. CDR3 amino acids: CASSPRGGSYEQYF. CDR3 coding DNA: TGTGCCAGCAGTCCCCGTGGGGGCTCCTACGAGCAGTACTTC.

The V call is TRBV27, the J call TRBJ2-7; 8 nucleotides align to TRBD2. This CDR3 has 16 amino acids. Germline loops: CDR1 MNHEY, CDR2 SMNVEV (reference sequence). V shed 5 bases and J 0 bases; nucleotides not matched to a gene: 9. The DNA for the CDR3 is TGTGCCAGCAGTCCATCGACGGGAGGGATCTCCTACGAGCAGTACTTC. The encoded protein is CASSPSTGGISYEQYF.

The V and J genes are TRBV19 and TRBJ2-7; TRBD2 matches 10 bases. Germline trimming cut 4 bases from V and 7 bases from J; bases unmatched to any gene: 4. Per germline, CDR1 LNHDA and CDR2 SQIVND (reference sequence). The CDR3 is 13 amino acids. The CDR3 bases are TGTGCCAGTAGTACTAGCGGGAGAGGAGAGCAGTACTTC. Protein: CASSTSGRGEQYF.

J is TRBJ1-1 and V is TRBV7-9; weak D call: TRBD1 (6 bases). The CDR3 runs 15 residues. From germline, CDR1 is SEHNR and CDR2 FQNEAQ (reference sequence). Trimming took off 3 bases at V and 4 bases at J, with 15 bases between the two ends. Here the CDR3 DNA reads TGTGCCAGCAGCTTCGGGGGGCGGACCTTCACTGAAGCTTTCTTT. It specifies CASSFGGRTFTEAFF.

The chain uses TRBV7-2 and TRBJ2-7; 11 nucleotides align to TRBD2. The ends lost 5 bases at V and 3 bases at J; junction bases unmatched: 6. CDR3 length: 15 residues. Looked up from germline, CDR1 is SGHTA and CDR2 is FQGNSA. The CDR3 nucleotides are TGTGCCAGCAGCATAACCGGGACTAGCGGCTACGAGCAGTACTTC. This codes for CASSITGTSGYEQYF.

The chain couples TRBV9 to TRBJ2-1; TRBD2 is a possible D gene (5 bases). Germline CDR1 SGDLS, CDR2 YYNGEE. V dropped 0 bases and J dropped 9 bases, with 16 bases sitting between them. The CDR3 spans 15 residues. The CDR3 is CASSVGLNQAAEQFF. The CDR3 DNA follows: TGTGCCAGCAGCGTAGGCTTGAATCAAGCGGCTGAGCAGTTCTTC.

The chain links TRBV6-5 to TRBJ2-7; maybe TRBD2 (6 bases). The CDR3 contains 15 residues. Germline CDR1 and CDR2: MNHEY and SVGAGI. The V gene lost 2 bases and the J gene lost 4 bases, with 15 bases spanning the gap. The CDR3 sequence: CASSYEEGSGYEQYF. As DNA, the CDR3 is TGTGCCAGCAGTTACGAGGAGGGAAGCGGGTACGAGCAGTACTTC.

The chain combines TRBV30 with TRBJ2-5; 8 bases map to TRBD2. Looked up from germline, CDR1 is GTSNPN and CDR2 is SVGIG (reference sequence). CDR3 length: 16 amino acids. The V segment lost 2 bases and the J segment 5 bases; nucleotides outside the gene matches: 13. The CDR3 sequence: CAWSSSAGGFGETQYF. The CDR3 bases are TGTGCCTGGAGTTCATCGGCGGGAGGCTTCGGGGAGACCCAGTACTTC.

This clone was counted only a few times. V is TRBV30 and J is TRBJ1-1, with a possible D match to TRBD1 (6 bases). The CDR3 has 16 amino acids. Between the trimmed V and J ends, which lost 1 base and 3 bases, there was a span of 18 bases. Looked up from germline, CDR1 is GTSNPN and CDR2 is SVGIG (reference sequence). CDR3 nucleotide sequence: TGTGCCTGGAGTGCCTTCACAGGGATTGGTGACACTGAAGCTTTCTTT. Amino acids: CAWSAFTGIGDTEAFF. The full variable domain, its missing parts supplied by reference TRBV30 and TRBJ1-1, is SQTIHQWPATLVQPVGSPLSLECTVEGTSNPNLYWYRQAAGRGLQLLFYSVGIGQISSEVPQNLSASRPQDRQFILSSKKLLLSDSGFYLCAWSAFTGIGDTEAFFGQGTRLTVV.

J is TRBJ2-2 and V is TRBV19, with D possibly being TRBD2 (7 bases). This CDR3 spans 15 amino acids. Looked up from germline, CDR1 is LNHDA and CDR2 is SQIVND (reference sequence). The V gene lost 6 bases and the J gene lost 9 bases, with 20 bases spanning the gap. CDR3 in amino acids: CASRRRGGSGWELFF. The CDR3 bases are TGTGCCAGTAGGCGCCGCGGGGGCTCAGGCTGGGAGCTGTTTTTT. Drawing the rest from reference TRBV19 and TRBJ2-2, the complete variable domain is DGGITQSPKYLFRKEGQNVTLSCEQNLNHDAMYWYRQDPGQGLRLIYYSQIVNDFQKGDIAEGYSVSREKKESFPLTVTSAQKNPTAFYLCASRRRGGSGWELFFGEGSRLTVL.

The chain uses TRBV19 and TRBJ2-5, with 8 bases lining up with TRBD1. The J call is uncertain, as TRBJ2-7 better fits the DNA end. Germline V gene data show CDR1 as LNHDA and CDR2 as SQIVND (reference sequence). This CDR3 has 14 amino acids. The chain's CDR3 is CASSRTGRAYEQYF. The CDR3 coding sequence is TGTGCCAGTAGCAGGACAGGGAGAGCCTACGAGCAGTACTTC.

The V gene is TRBV19, the J gene TRBJ2-1, with 14 positions matching TRBD2. Germline CDR1 reads LNHDA; CDR2 reads SQIVND (reference sequence). V was pared by 4 bases and J by 3 bases, with 2 bases of the junction left unmatched. The CDR3 sequence is 16 residues long. CDR3 bases: TGTGCCAGTAGTAAGACTAGCGGGGGGGGCTACAATGAGCAGTTCTTC. This codes for CASSKTSGGGYNEQFF.

The chain couples TRBV2 to TRBJ2-1, with D perhaps TRBD2 (7 bases). Trimming shortened V by 10 bases and J by 9 bases, and 16 bases separated the two germline ends. The CDR3 contains 12 residues. Germline CDR1 SNHLY, CDR2 FYNNEI. CDR3 DNA: TGTGCCACCCTACTGAGGGGGGGTGAGCAGTTCTTC. Protein sequence: CATLLRGGEQFF.

This sequence joins TRBV5-1 and TRBJ2-1; D is unclear. CDR1 is SGHRS, CDR2 YFSETQ, per germline. The CDR3 loop spans 15 amino acids. With 2 bases removed from V and 0 bases from J, the gap between germline ends came to 9 bases. This CDR3 reads CASSLSAASYNEQFF. In DNA, the CDR3 is TGCGCCAGCAGCTTATCGGCGGCCTCCTACAATGAGCAGTTCTTC.

In its sample, this clone was seen a few times. This chain links TRBV7-9 with TRBJ2-3; D may be TRBD2 (5 bases). This CDR3 contains 16 residues. Looked up from germline, CDR1 is SEHNR and CDR2 is FQNEAQ (reference sequence). Trimming pared 5 bases from V and 1 base from J, leaving 16 bases between. Written as DNA, the CDR3 is TGTGCCAGCAGCCGTAGCGATACAGACGGCACAGATACGCAGTATTTT. This translates into CASSRSDTDGTDTQYF.

The chain recombines TRBV19 with TRBJ2-1; weak D call: TRBD1 (6 bases). The CDR3 totals 15 residues. Germline V gene lookup returns CDR1 LNHDA and CDR2 SQIVND (reference sequence). The V and J ends lost 8 bases and 1 base respectively, with 15 bases between them. As DNA, the CDR3 is TGTGCCAGTTCGACAGGCCCAAGATCCTACAATGAGCAGTTCTTC. Translated, it gives CASSTGPRSYNEQFF.

J is TRBJ1-2 and V is TRBV6-4; TRBD1 aligns across 9 bases. The CDR3 contains 18 residues. J lost 0 bases, V lost 3 bases, and 11 bases had no gene match. Germline lookup yields CDR1 MRHNA and CDR2 SNTAGT. For the CDR3, the DNA is TGTGCCAGCAGTGAGAGAGGGACAGGGCTTTCGACTAACTATGGCTACACCTTC. Amino acid sequence: CASSERGTGLSTNYGYTF.

The chain is built from TRBV9 and TRBJ2-1, with TRBD2 matching over 8 bases. The germline V gene encodes CDR1 SGDLS and CDR2 YYNGEE. The CDR3 runs 16 residues. The V segment lost 3 bases and the J segment 8 bases; nucleotides outside the gene matches: 13. The CDR3 here is CASSAGAGGLLDEQFF. The CDR3 nucleotides are TGTGCCAGCAGCGCCGGGGCGGGAGGTTTGTTGGATGAGCAGTTCTTC.

The rearrangement links TRBV6-6 to TRBJ2-7; tentative D call: TRBD2 (6 bases). The CDR3 totals 12 residues. V lost 4 bases to trimming and J lost 5 bases, with 9 bases between them. CDR1 and CDR2 from the germline V gene are MNHNY and SVGAGI (reference sequence). The chain's CDR3 is CASSLGGDEQYF. In DNA, the CDR3 is TGTGCCAGCAGTTTAGGAGGGGACGAGCAGTACTTC.

The chain links TRBV11-2 to TRBJ2-5; 13 bases match TRBD2. Gene TRBJ2-7 matches the end of the DNA better, so the J call may be wrong. CDR1 and CDR2 from the germline V gene are SGHAT and FQNNGV. The CDR3 runs to 15 residues. The CDR3 reads CASSFGLAGVNEQYF. CDR3 nucleotides: TGTGCCAGCAGCTTTGGACTAGCGGGAGTAAACGAGCAGTACTTC.

The chain joins TRBV7-3 to TRBJ2-5; 9 nucleotides line up with TRBD1. CDR3 length: 19 amino acids. V lost 2 bases to trimming and J lost 2 bases; unmatched junction nucleotides: 15. Per the germline V gene, CDR1 is SGHTA and CDR2 is FQGTGA. The CDR3 DNA is TGTGCCAGCAGCTTAGGGAACAGGGGGCACCCCAGGTCACAAGAGACCCAGTACTTC. This sequence encodes CASSLGNRGHPRSQETQYF.

This clone was detected once. V gene TRBV7-2 combines with J gene TRBJ2-3; 7 positions agree with TRBD1. V lost 4 bases and J lost 3; bases outside the gene matches: 7. The CDR3 runs to 15 residues. Germline CDR1 SGHTA, CDR2 FQGNSA. The CDR3 sequence: CASSYQGEGTDTQYF. In DNA, the CDR3 is TGTGCCAGCAGCTATCAGGGGGAAGGGACAGATACGCAGTATTTT.

This CDR3 reads CASSQTGIWDNEQFF. In DNA form, the CDR3 reads TGTGCCAGCAGCCAAACGGGGATATGGGACAATGAGCAGTTCTTC. The chain has TRBV13 and TRBJ2-1, with D possibly being TRBD2 (5 bases). Trimming removed 5 bases from V and 5 bases from J, with 16 bases in between. There are 15 residues in the CDR3. Germline lookup yields CDR1 PRHDT and CDR2 FYEKMQ (reference sequence). The entire variable domain, with the rest obtained from reference TRBV13 and TRBJ2-1, is as follows: AAGVIQSPRHLIKEKRETATLKCYPIPRHDTVYWYQQGPGQDPQFLISFYEKMQSDKGSIPDRFSAQQFSDYHSELNMSSLELGDSALYFCASSQTGIWDNEQFFGPGTRLTVL.

This sequence joins TRBV28 and TRBJ1-1; TRBD1 matches 9 bases. J lost 5 bases, V lost 8 bases, and 0 bases had no gene match. The germline V gene encodes CDR1 MDHEN and CDR2 SYDVKM. This CDR3 has 11 amino acids. The chain's CDR3 is CASGQGTEAFF. DNA for the CDR3: TGTGCCAGCGGACAGGGGACTGAAGCTTTCTTT.

V gene TRBV19 combines with J gene TRBJ1-5, with 12 bases aligning to TRBD1. Per germline, CDR1 LNHDA and CDR2 SQIVND (reference sequence). V lost 3 bases and J lost 4; bases outside the gene matches: 10. The CDR3 sequence is 18 residues long. CDR3 residues: CASSIRLRDRGHNQPQHF. CDR3 nucleotide sequence: TGTGCCAGTAGTATTCGTCTCCGGGACAGGGGGCATAATCAGCCCCAGCATTTT. Full variable domain (rest looked up from reference TRBV19 and TRBJ1-5): DGGITQSPKYLFRKEGQNVTLSCEQNLNHDAMYWYRQDPGQGLRLIYYSQIVNDFQKGDIAEGYSVSREKKESFPLTVTSAQKNPTAFYLCASSIRLRDRGHNQPQHFGDGTRLSIL.